Below are 14 T cell receptor beta chains sequenced from a single sample in a study of memory CD4+ T cells and cytomegalovirus serostatus. The assay was immunoSEQ multiplex PCR, and TCRdb's table has in-frame clones only and misses some. The sample records more than 45,000 clones, 81% being singletons. The sort gate was single viable CD3+CD4+CD8-CD45RO+ cells for memory CD4+ T cells. The specimen was memory CD4+ T cells from blood. The receptors originated from an adult in good health and CMV-seronegative.

The chain links TRBV18 to TRBJ2-3, with a weak D call TRBD1 (5 bases). CDR3 size: 13 residues. Germline V gene data show CDR1 as KGHSH and CDR2 as LQKENI. V lost 2 bases to trimming and J lost 2 bases, with 5 bases between them. CDR3 region: CASSPGATDTQYF. CDR3 nucleotides: TGTGCCAGCTCACCAGGGGCCACAGATACGCAGTATTTT.

The chain employs TRBV11-2 and TRBJ2-2; 9 bases fit TRBD1. V dropped 2 bases and J dropped 2; count of bases not matched to a gene: 3. CDR3 length: 16 residues. Per germline, CDR1 SGHAT and CDR2 FQNNGV. The CDR3 nucleotides are TGTGCCAGCAGCTTAAAGGGACAGGGTAACACCGGGGAGCTGTTTTTT. It is translated as CASSLKGQGNTGELFF.

The gene calls are TRBV14 and TRBJ2-5, with D tentatively TRBD1 (5 bases). With 3 bases removed from V and 2 bases from J, the gap between germline ends came to 16 bases. CDR1 SGHDN and CDR2 FVKESK come from the germline V gene. CDR3 length equals 16 residues. The CDR3 reads CASSHRVTSLQETQYF. CDR3 bases: TGTGCCAGCAGCCACAGGGTAACGTCCCTGCAAGAGACCCAGTACTTC. The whole variable domain, remainder taken from reference TRBV14 and TRBJ2-5, is EAGVTQFPSHSVIEKGQTVTLRCDPISGHDNLYWYRRVMGKEIKFLLHFVKESKQDESGMPNNRFLAERTGGTYSTLKVQPAELEDSGVYFCASSHRVTSLQETQYFGPGTRLLVL.

The V call is TRBV9, the J call TRBJ2-7, with TRBD2 matching over 10 bases. CDR3 length: 14 residues. V gave up 4 bases and J gave up 4 bases; unmatched junction bases: 5. Germline CDR1 SGDLS, CDR2 YYNGEE. The DNA for the CDR3 is TGTGCCAGCAGCCCTGGACTAGCGGATTACGAGCAGTACTTC. This gives the protein CASSPGLADYEQYF. The full variable domain, completed using reference TRBV9 and TRBJ2-7, is DSGVTQTPKHLITATGQRVTLRCSPRSGDLSVYWYQQSLDQGLQFLIQYYNGEERAKGNILERFSAQQFPDLHSELNLSSLELGDSALYFCASSPGLADYEQYFGPGTRLTVT.

This clone came up a few times. The chain couples TRBV10-3 to TRBJ2-2; 7 positions match TRBD1. The CDR3 is made up of 14 amino acids. The V segment lost 5 bases and the J segment 4 bases; nucleotides outside the gene matches: 4. Germline CDR1 reads ENHRY; CDR2 reads SYGVKD. The CDR3 spells CAISRAGGTGELFF. In nucleotides, the CDR3 is TGTGCCATCAGTAGGGCAGGGGGCACCGGGGAGCTGTTTTTT.

The J gene is TRBJ2-1, the V gene TRBV13, with TRBD2 matching 8 bases. CDR1 and CDR2 (germline): PRHDT, FYEKMQ (reference sequence). CDR3 length equals 14 residues. V shed 5 bases, J shed 10 bases, and the junction held 10 bases outside the gene matches. CDR3 residues: CASSPIRTSREQFF. CDR3 DNA sequence: TGTGCCAGCAGCCCCATCCGGACTAGCCGGGAGCAGTTCTTC.

The CDR3 sequence is CASSLSRRNEQFF. The CDR3 DNA reads as TGTGCCAGCAGCCTCTCTCGGCGGAATGAGCAGTTCTTC. V usage is TRBV11-3 and J usage is TRBJ2-1; no clear D gene. The CDR3 runs 13 residues. Germline-derived CDR1 and CDR2 are SGHNT and YENEEA. The V and J ends lost 5 bases and 7 bases respectively, with 12 bases between them.

The sample holds one count of this clone. The chain joins TRBV5-8 to TRBJ1-2; D is undetermined. The CDR3 contains 12 residues. Trimming took off 1 base at V and 3 bases at J, with 4 bases between the two ends. Germline CDR1 and CDR2: SGHTS and YDEGEE. CDR3 sequence reads: CASSLRDYGYTF. The CDR3 region has the DNA TGTGCCAGCAGCTTGAGGGACTATGGCTACACCTTC.

The chain recombines TRBV13 with TRBJ1-1, with D uncertain. CDR3 size: 14 residues. V was clipped by 2 bases and J by 4 bases, with 11 bases between them. The germline CDR1 and CDR2 sequences are PRHDT and FYEKMQ (reference sequence). CDR3 amino acids: CASSLCRRVTEAFF. The CDR3 region has the DNA TGTGCCAGCAGCTTATGCAGGCGAGTCACTGAAGCTTTCTTT.

This chain links TRBV25-1 with TRBJ1-2, with TRBD1 matching over 11 bases. From germline, CDR1 is MGHDK and CDR2 SYGVNS. The V gene end was trimmed by 6 bases and the J gene end by 0 bases; junction bases not matched to a gene: 6. The CDR3 totals 16 residues. The CDR3 region is CASSPDRGRANYGYTF. As DNA, the CDR3 is TGTGCCAGCAGCCCGGACAGGGGGCGGGCTAACTATGGCTACACCTTC.

The V call is TRBV4-3, the J call TRBJ1-4; unclear D gene. The length of the CDR3 is 16 residues. The germline V gene has CDR1 LGHNA and CDR2 YSLEER. The ends were cut back, 0 bases at V and 2 bases at J, with 10 bases in the middle. The CDR3 reads CASSQDRGGTNEKLFF. The CDR3 nucleotides are TGCGCCAGCAGCCAAGATAGAGGAGGGACTAATGAAAAACTGTTTTTT.

This chain joins TRBV18 and TRBJ1-4; no clear D. CDR3 length: 19 amino acids. Germline CDR1 is KGHSH and CDR2 is LQKENI. Trimming took off 4 bases at V and 0 bases at J, with 21 bases between the two ends. DNA of the CDR3: TGTGCCAGCTCACAAAACGGGGTGGCTGGGCCCGCAACTAATGAAAAACTGTTTTTT. It translates to CASSQNGVAGPATNEKLFF.

This clone was counted a few times. This chain links TRBV6-5 with TRBJ2-7; 10 bases map to TRBD2. The junction had 1 base not matched to a gene; V was cut back by 0 bases and J by 2 bases. CDR3 size: 15 residues. Germline V lookup: CDR1 MNHEY, CDR2 SVGAGI. CDR3 DNA sequence: TGTGCCAGCAGTTACTCACTAGCGGGAACCTACGAGCAGTACTTC. It encodes CASSYSLAGTYEQYF.

The CDR3 DNA follows: TGTGCCAGCAGCTTAGGGCCGGCTCGGACTGAAGCTTTCTTT. As protein: CASSLGPARTEAFF. V and J are TRBV13 and TRBJ1-1; no firm D call. Germline V gene lookup returns CDR1 PRHDT and CDR2 FYEKMQ (reference sequence). The CDR3 spans 14 residues. The germline V and J ends were trimmed by 0 bases and 5 bases, with 10 bases remaining between them.